Below, 32 T cell receptor beta chains from the same sample are listed, as sequenced in a study of tumor and adjacent non-tumor tissue in lung cancer. The template was RNA from unsorted bulk tissue. The normal lung tissue was taken more than 3 cm from the tumor edge. A modified ARM-PCR protocol with three rounds of nested PCR amplified TCRbeta. MiXCR, run by TCRdb on the multiplex PCR reads, gives a single entry per CDR3 protein. Of tens of thousands of distinct CDR3 sequences in the sample, roughly 60% were seen once. Sequencing used distant non-tumor lung tissue. Every receptor here comes from an older man with non-small cell lung cancer.

Points on this clonotype: A read error may produce the germline difference seen at one junction end. The chain recombines TRBV11-2 with TRBJ2-4; the D is unclear. The CDR3 is 12 amino acids. Germline CDR1 SGHAT, CDR2 FQNNGV. This CDR3 is CASILTENTQYF. CDR3 nucleotide sequence: TGTGCCAGCATCTTAACCGAAAACACTCAGTACTTC.

The CDR3 spells CASSRARQGDSEQFF. The DNA for the CDR3 is TGTGCCAGCAGCCGCGCAAGACAGGGGGACAGTGAGCAGTTCTTC. The chain carries TRBV5-5 and TRBJ2-1, with 9 positions matching TRBD1. The V gene end was trimmed by 4 bases and the J gene end by 9 bases; junction bases not matched to a gene: 11. Germline V gives CDR1 SGHKS, CDR2 YYEKEE (reference sequence). This CDR3 contains 15 residues.

This clonotype was seen a handful of times. The chain uses TRBV7-9 and TRBJ1-5, with D tentatively TRBD1 (6 bases). V was trimmed by 4 bases and J by 7 bases, leaving 17 bases between them. The length of the CDR3 is 15 residues. Germline V gives CDR1 SEHNR, CDR2 FQNEAQ (reference sequence). The CDR3 region is CASSSSADRRQPQHF. The CDR3, as DNA: TGTGCCAGCAGCTCAAGCGCTGACAGGAGACAGCCCCAGCATTTT.

To note about this clonotype: This may arise from a read error, as a much more abundant clone is one base away. The chain's CDR3 is CASSYEGIRHQHF. CDR3 nucleotides: TGTGCCAGCAGTTACGAGGGTATCCGGCACCAGCATTTT. V is TRBV6-2 or TRBV6-3 and J is TRBJ1-5, with D unresolved. Germline lookup yields CDR1 MNHEY and CDR2 SVGEGT. V was cut by 2 bases and J by 12 bases, with 14 bases left in between. The CDR3 is 13 residues long.

Comment on this clonotype: The junction differs from germline at one of its ends, possibly a read error. The rearrangement links TRBV19 to TRBJ2-5; D may be TRBD2 (5 bases). This CDR3 has 15 residues. The germline CDR1 and CDR2 sequences are LNHDA and SQIVND (reference sequence). DNA for the CDR3: TGTGCCAGTAGCAGAGGGCTCTCACCCCAAGAGACCCAGCACTTC. Protein product: CASSRGLSPQETQHF.

Comment on this clonotype: Its ends do not fully match the called genes, so a read error is possible. V usage is TRBV11-2 and J usage is TRBJ1-3; the D is unclear. The CDR3 covers 18 residues. CDR1 SGHAT and CDR2 FQNNGV come from the germline V gene. The CDR3 is CAISLAGGSTKVGNTIYF. The CDR3 region has the DNA TGTGCCATCAGCTTAGCGGGAGGGTCAACGAAAGTCGGAAACACCATATATTTT.

This clonotype came up a few times. V gene TRBV20-1 combines with J gene TRBJ2-7; 7 nucleotides agree with TRBD1. The CDR3 is made up of 16 amino acids. V was pared by 3 bases and J by 3 bases, with 14 bases of the junction left unmatched. The germline V gene encodes CDR1 DFQATT and CDR2 SNEGSKA (reference sequence). CDR3: CSASLQGERRFYEQYF. CDR3 in DNA: TGCAGTGCTAGTCTTCAGGGGGAACGGCGATTCTACGAGCAGTACTTC.

The chain combines TRBV5-4 with TRBJ2-5; no definite D call. Germline lookup yields CDR1 SGHNT and CDR2 YYREEE (reference sequence). V lost 3 bases, J lost 6 bases, and 15 bases lay in between. The CDR3 is 14 amino acids. The CDR3 sequence is CASSSPIGLQTQYF. The CDR3 bases are TGTGCCAGCAGCTCCCCGATAGGGCTGCAGACCCAGTACTTC.

A note on this clonotype: The junction does not match germline at one end; this may be a read error. The chain couples TRBV10-2 to TRBJ1-6; D call uncertain. Germline V gives CDR1 WSHSY, CDR2 SAAADI. The CDR3 is 15 amino acids. CDR3 sequence (DNA): TGCGCCGGCAGTGAGTCGGAGGGAGATAATTCACCCCTCGACTTT. It specifies CAGSESEGDNSPLDF.

This clonotype came up many times. V usage is TRBV7-9 and J usage is TRBJ2-5, with no clear D. The CDR3 sequence is 11 residues long. Germline CDR1 is SEHNR and CDR2 is FQNEAQ (reference sequence). V lost 1 base to trimming and J lost 7 bases, with 4 bases between them. CDR3 in amino acids: CASSLGGTQYF. The CDR3 nucleotides are TGTGCCAGCAGCTTAGGAGGGACCCAGTACTTC.

The chain employs TRBV6-5 and TRBJ2-3; D gene ambiguous. The CDR3 sequence is 14 residues long. The V gene lost 9 bases and the J gene lost 0 bases, with 13 bases spanning the gap. Germline lookup yields CDR1 MNHEY and CDR2 SVGAGI. The CDR3 DNA reads as TGTGCCAGTAGTGTCCGCAGTAGCACAGATACGCAGTATTTT. Its protein product is CASSVRSSTDTQYF.

On this clonotype itself: The junction does not match germline at one end; this may be a read error. The J gene is TRBJ2-2, the V gene TRBV6-1; a weak D match, TRBD1 (6 bases). CDR1 is MNHNS, CDR2 SASEGT, per germline. This CDR3 has 16 amino acids. The CDR3 DNA sequence: TGTGCCAGGAGTGATTCACAGGGTTTGAACACCGGGGAGCTGTTTTTT. It translates to CARSDSQGLNTGELFF.

Turning to this clonotype: At one end the junction does not follow the germline gene, possibly because of a read error. CDR3 in amino acids: CASSFPQQEAQYF. The CDR3 coding sequence is TGTGCCAGCAGCTTCCCTCAACAAGAGGCCCAGTATTTC. The V gene is TRBV5-6, the J gene TRBJ2-5; D unresolved. Germline V CDR1 and CDR2: SGHDT, YYEEEE. The length of the CDR3 is 13 residues.

In regard to this clonotype: The junction shows a germline mismatch at one end, possibly a read error. This chain connects TRBV11-2 to TRBJ2-2, with TRBD2 matching over 10 bases. This CDR3 has 15 amino acids. Per germline, CDR1 SGHAT and CDR2 FQNNGV. This chain's CDR3 is CVSSLGLAKTRELFF. The CDR3 coding sequence is TGTGTCAGCAGCTTGGGACTAGCGAAGACCAGGGAGCTGTTTTTT.

This clonotype came up once. This rearrangement joins TRBV9 to TRBJ2-5; D possibly corresponds to TRBD2 (5 bases). The CDR3 is made up of 14 amino acids. Looked up from germline, CDR1 is SGDLS and CDR2 is YYNGEE. V lost 6 bases to trimming and J lost 0 bases, with 12 bases between them. The CDR3 is CASNIREYQETQYF. The CDR3 DNA reads TGTGCCAGCAATATTAGGGAGTACCAAGAGACCCAGTACTTC.

This sequence joins TRBV18 and TRBJ2-1, with D perhaps matching TRBD2 (6 bases). The CDR3 covers 16 residues. The germline V and J ends were trimmed by 2 bases and 0 bases, with 11 bases remaining between them. CDR1 is KGHSH and CDR2 is LQKENI in the germline V gene. The CDR3 DNA reads TGTGCCAGCTCACCAGAGCGCGGGATCTCCTACAATGAGCAGTTCTTC. Translating it yields CASSPERGISYNEQFF.

About this clonotype itself: A much more abundant neighbour one base away suggests this may be a read error. The CDR3 DNA reads TGTGCCAGCAGCCCGACCTCCGGGGGGCGAATTGAAGCTTTCTTT. Translating gives CASSPTSGGRIEAFF. This chain connects TRBV7-8 to TRBJ1-1; a weak D match, TRBD1 (6 bases). Per germline, CDR1 SGHVS and CDR2 FQNEAQ. The CDR3 loop spans 15 amino acids. Trimming stripped 5 bases from V and 7 bases from J, with 20 bases between.

This clonotype was seen ten or more times. The gene calls are TRBV6-5 and TRBJ1-6; D is unclear. The CDR3 contains 15 residues. Looked up from germline, CDR1 is MNHEY and CDR2 is SVGAGI. Trimming pared 5 bases from V and 7 bases from J, leaving 15 bases between. CDR3 bases: TGTGCCAGCAGTGACCCTCTTCCTCAAAATTCACCCCTCCACTTT. Its translation: CASSDPLPQNSPLHF.

Details on this clonotype: The junction departs from germline at one end; a sequencing error may be responsible. The genes are TRBV14 and TRBJ1-2; D is possibly TRBD1 (5 bases). Germline-derived CDR1 and CDR2 are SGHDN and FVKESK. The CDR3 has 13 amino acids. CDR3 nucleotides: TGTACCAGCAGCCCCAGGGTTCTCTATGGCTACACCTTC. It is translated as CTSSPRVLYGYTF. The full variable domain, in which reference TRBV14 and TRBJ1-2 provide the parts outside the CDR3, is EAGVTQFPSHSVIEKGQTVTLRCDPISGHDNLYWYRRVMGKEIKFLLHFVKESKQDESGMPNNRFLAERTGGTYSTLKVQPAELEDSGVYFCTSSPRVLYGYTFGSGTRLTVV.

Remarks on this clonotype: Germline and junction disagree at one end, which may indicate a read error. The chain employs TRBV11-3 and TRBJ2-1, with 10 bases that match TRBD2. Germline lookup yields CDR1 SGHNT and CDR2 YENEEA. This CDR3 is 15 amino acids long. CDR3 in DNA: TGTGCCAGCAGCCATCTAGCGGGGGTTAGCAATGGGCAGTTCTTC. Translation: CASSHLAGVSNGQFF.

The gene calls are TRBV5-1 and TRBJ1-2; D gene unclear. Per the germline V gene, CDR1 is SGHRS and CDR2 is YFSETQ. The CDR3 is made up of 15 amino acids. The V end was cut by 0 bases, the J end by 0 bases, with 9 bases between. Here the CDR3 reads CASSLAVGTNYGYTF. CDR3 sequence (DNA): TGCGCCAGCAGCTTGGCCGTTGGTACTAACTATGGCTACACCTTC.

About this clonotype: It may be a read error: a sequence one base away is much more abundant. The chain recombines TRBV5-6 with TRBJ2-1; D is ambiguous. Trimming cost V 5 bases and J 6 bases, with 9 bases left between them. The CDR3 consists of 12 residues. In germline, CDR1 is SGHDT, CDR2 YYEEEE. For the CDR3, the DNA is TGTGCCAGCAGGTGGTTATCCAATGAGCAGTTCTTC. It is translated as CASRWLSNEQFF.

This clonotype was detected many times. The genes are TRBV20-1 and TRBJ1-2, with a tentative D call TRBD1 (5 bases). CDR1 is DFQATT, CDR2 SNEGSKA, per germline (reference sequence). Trimming left V 3 bases short and J 4 bases short, with 18 bases between. This CDR3 is built from 15 residues. CDR3 protein: CSASRRGVSGYGYTF. DNA for the CDR3: TGCAGTGCTAGTAGGCGGGGCGTATCTGGCTATGGCTACACCTTC.

This clonotype was counted ten times or more. This sequence joins TRBV6-1 and TRBJ2-7; the D is unclear. Looked up from germline, CDR1 is MNHNS and CDR2 is SASEGT. The CDR3 sequence is 13 residues long. Trimming removed 2 bases at V and 3 bases at J, with 8 bases between. The CDR3 DNA follows: TGTGCCAGCAGTGAAATCCTCCACTACGAGCAGTACTTC. Translated: CASSEILHYEQYF.

This clonotype has only a few counts. This chain uses TRBV2 with TRBJ2-5; D uncertain. The V and J ends lost 5 bases and 2 bases respectively, with 9 bases between them. Germline values: CDR1 SNHLY, CDR2 FYNNEI. The CDR3 covers 13 residues. The CDR3 DNA follows: TGTGCCAGCAGTCAGCAGATACAAGAGACCCAGTACTTC. Encoded protein: CASSQQIQETQYF. The full variable domain, its missing parts supplied by reference TRBV2 and TRBJ2-5, is EPEVTQTPSHQVTQMGQEVILRCVPISNHLYFYWYRQILGQKVEFLVSFYNNEISEKSEIFDDQFSVERPDGSNFTLKIRSTKLEDSAMYFCASSQQIQETQYFGPGTRLLVL.

By sample share, this clonotype is hyperexpanded (1% or more). This chain uses TRBV11-3 with TRBJ2-1; 10 bases line up with TRBD2. There are 15 residues in the CDR3. The germline CDR1 and CDR2 sequences are SGHNT and YENEEA. The V segment lost 5 bases and the J segment 5 bases; nucleotides outside the gene matches: 6. The CDR3 coding sequence is TGTGCCAGCAGCCTTCTAGCGGGGGTTAACAATGAGCAGTTCTTC. It is translated as CASSLLAGVNNEQFF.

This clonotype came up once. This sequence may be a read error, since a much larger clone differs from it by one base. The rearrangement joins TRBV28 to TRBJ1-2; 8 bases match TRBD1. The CDR3 has 13 amino acids. The germline V gene has CDR1 MDHEN and CDR2 SYDVKM. The V and J ends lost 4 bases and 7 bases, in that order; junction bases with no gene match: 5. For the CDR3, the DNA is TGTGCCAGCAGTTCGGCGGACAGGGCTGGCTACACCTTC. Protein sequence: CASSSADRAGYTF.

This chain connects TRBV5-1 to TRBJ2-5, with D possibly matching TRBD2 (5 bases). V gave up 0 bases and J gave up 7 bases, with 13 bases separating them. This CDR3 spans 14 amino acids. Germline V gene data show CDR1 as SGHRS and CDR2 as YFSETQ. The DNA for the CDR3 is TGCGCCAGCAGCTTGGCCACGGGGTCAGGGACCCAGTACTTC. The encoded protein is CASSLATGSGTQYF.

In its sample, this clonotype was seen many times. The genes are TRBV5-1 and TRBJ2-2; unclear D gene. CDR3 size: 15 residues. Between the trimmed V and J ends, which lost 5 bases and 0 bases, there was a span of 11 bases. Germline values: CDR1 SGHRS, CDR2 YFSETQ. The CDR3 bases are TGCGCCAGCAGGCTGGGAACTACGAACACCGGGGAGCTGTTTTTT. This translates into CASRLGTTNTGELFF.

Note on this clonotype: The junction does not match germline at one end; this may be a read error. V and J are TRBV6-1 and TRBJ1-1, with D hard to call. The CDR3 spans 15 residues. Per the germline V gene, CDR1 is MNHNS and CDR2 is SASEGT. In DNA form, the CDR3 reads TGTGCCAGCAGTGAAGTGCAAGGGAGGAACGCTGAAGCTTTCTTT. It translates to CASSEVQGRNAEAFF.

For this clonotype: One end of the junction fails to match germline, which may point to a read error. CDR3 sequence (DNA): TGCGCCAGCAGTTTAAGGGACAGGGGAAACGAGCAGTACTTC. This codes for CASSLRDRGNEQYF. The rearrangement uses TRBV28 and TRBJ2-7; 10 nucleotides align to TRBD1. Germline values: CDR1 MDHEN, CDR2 SYDVKM. CDR3 length: 14 residues.

The table lists this clonotype with a few counts. The chain links TRBV11-2 to TRBJ2-6, with D possibly TRBD2 on 5 matching bases. Germline CDR1 is SGHAT and CDR2 is FQNNGV. The V end was cut by 1 base, the J end by 1 base, with 14 bases between. The CDR3 spans 18 residues. In DNA, the CDR3 is TGTGCCAGCAGCTTAGGATCTCTAGCAGCGTCTGGGGCCAACGTCCTGACTTTC. Residues: CASSLGSLAASGANVLTF.